These T cell receptor beta chains were read from a single sample in a study of human T cells and chemical hapten exposure. TCRdb ran MiXCR on the RACE reads and lists one entry per CDR3 protein. This table has roughly 380,000 distinct CDR3 sequences, about 5.1% appearing once. The material sequenced was whole blood, taken in connection with sensitization to the hapten diphenylcyclopropenone (DPC). These receptors all come from a woman in her forties or fifties with alopecia areata. Some clones in this sample may be carry-over from other donors' samples. Each CDR3 is given with its conserved first and last residue. D genes are given only for firm matches. Expanded clones get a size class; other rows say once, few or many, or leave the size out.

J gene: TRBJ2-4; V gene: TRBV2; D gene: -; clone size: few; CDR3 DNA: TGTGCCAGCACTCAACGGGGCCCTATTTTAGCCAAAAACATTCAGTACTTC; CDR3 protein: CASTQRGPILAKNIQYF
J gene: TRBJ2-1; V gene: TRBV20-1; D gene: TRBD2; clone size: many; CDR3 DNA: TGCAGTGCTAGAGATGTACGAACGACTAGCCGTGACAATGAGCAGTTCTTC; CDR3 protein: CSARDVRTTSRDNEQFF
J gene: TRBJ1-4; V gene: TRBV5-1; D gene: -; clone size: few; CDR3 DNA: TGCGCCAGCAGCTTCTCTGGACGGGATAATGAAAAACTGTTTTTT; CDR3 protein: CASSFSGRDNEKLFF
J gene: TRBJ2-1; V gene: TRBV12-3/TRBV12-4; D gene: TRBD1; clone size: few; CDR3 DNA: TGTGCCAGCAAACCAGACAGGGGCTCCTACAATGAGCAGTTCTTC; CDR3 protein: CASKPDRGSYNEQFF
J gene: TRBJ1-1; V gene: TRBV10-2; D gene: -; clone size: few; CDR3 DNA: TGCGCCAGCAGTGAGTCAATCACGGACAAGGCTTTCTTT; CDR3 protein: CASSESITDKAFF
J gene: TRBJ1-1; V gene: TRBV12-3/TRBV12-4; D gene: -; clone size: many; CDR3 DNA: TGTGCCAGCAGCCTGGGAGGGGAACGCACTGAAGCTTTCTTT; CDR3 protein: CASSLGGERTEAFF
J gene: TRBJ1-6; V gene: TRBV10-3; D gene: -; clone size: many; CDR3 DNA: TGTGCCATCAGTGCCGGCACCAATAATTCACCCCTCCACTTT; CDR3 protein: CAISAGTNNSPLHF
J gene: TRBJ2-3; V gene: TRBV28; D gene: -; clone size: many; CDR3 DNA: TGTGCCAGCAGTTTATCCCTAAGCACAGATACGCAGTATTTT; CDR3 protein: CASSLSLSTDTQYF
J gene: TRBJ2-7; V gene: TRBV29-1; D gene: -; clone size: -; CDR3 DNA: TGCAGCGTTGAAGTATCGGACAGAGGCTACGAGCAGTACTTC; CDR3 protein: CSVEVSDRGYEQYF
J gene: TRBJ2-7; V gene: TRBV20-1; D gene: TRBD1; clone size: many; CDR3 DNA: TGCAGTGCTAGAGATTTTGGGGGGACAGGGGTCTCCTACGAGCAGTACTTC; CDR3 protein: CSARDFGGTGVSYEQYF
J gene: TRBJ1-6; V gene: TRBV7-2; D gene: -; clone size: few; CDR3 DNA: TGTGCCAGCAGCGCGGTGTCCCTTTTAAATTCACCCCTCCACTTT; CDR3 protein: CASSAVSLLNSPLHF
J gene: TRBJ2-7; V gene: TRBV4-3; D gene: -; clone size: many; CDR3 DNA: TGCGCCAGCAGCCAAGCAGGGGCAGGGAACTACGAGCAGTACTTC; CDR3 protein: CASSQAGAGNYEQYF
J gene: TRBJ2-1; V gene: TRBV12-3/TRBV12-4; D gene: -; clone size: many; CDR3 DNA: TGTGTTTCGTCACCTGAGTACAATGAGCAGTTCTTC; CDR3 protein: CVSSPEYNEQFF
J gene: TRBJ1-1; V gene: TRBV11-2; D gene: TRBD1; clone size: -; CDR3 DNA: TGTGCCAGCAGCTCTGGGACAGGGGATGAAGCTTTCTTT; CDR3 protein: CASSSGTGDEAFF
J gene: TRBJ1-1; V gene: TRBV2; D gene: -; clone size: many; CDR3 DNA: TGTGCCAGCAGTGAAGCGGGGGATATTATGAACACTGAAGCTTTCTTT; CDR3 protein: CASSEAGDIMNTEAFF
J gene: TRBJ1-1; V gene: TRBV2; D gene: -; clone size: few; CDR3 DNA: TGTGCCAGCAGGGACAGAGAAGACACTGAAGCTTTCTTT; CDR3 protein: CASRDREDTEAFF
J gene: TRBJ2-7; V gene: TRBV20-1; D gene: TRBD2; clone size: few; CDR3 DNA: TGCAGTGGTGCCGGGACTAGGGGAATCTACGAGCAGTACTTC; CDR3 protein: CSGAGTRGIYEQYF
J gene: TRBJ1-4; V gene: TRBV12-3/TRBV12-4; D gene: TRBD1; clone size: -; CDR3 DNA: TGTGCCAGCAGTTGGGGACAGGGCGTCCTACTGAATGAAAAACTGTTTTTT; CDR3 protein: CASSWGQGVLLNEKLFF
J gene: TRBJ2-4; V gene: TRBV7-8; D gene: TRBD1; clone size: many; CDR3 DNA: TGTGCCAGCAGCTCGGGCGACAGGGCGGCGAACATTCAGTACTTC; CDR3 protein: CASSSGDRAANIQYF
J gene: TRBJ2-5; V gene: TRBV28; D gene: -; clone size: many; CDR3 DNA: TGTGCCAGCGACGGCCGCGGGACCCAGTACTTC; CDR3 protein: CASDGRGTQYF
J gene: TRBJ1-3; V gene: TRBV9; D gene: -; clone size: few; CDR3 DNA: TGTGCCAGCAGCACACCCGCCCGAAACACCATATATTTT; CDR3 protein: CASSTPARNTIYF
J gene: TRBJ1-2; V gene: TRBV20-1; D gene: -; clone size: many; CDR3 DNA: TGCAGTGCTTACGCCGGATTTTTCTATGGCTACACCTTC; CDR3 protein: CSAYAGFFYGYTF
J gene: TRBJ2-2; V gene: TRBV20-1; D gene: -; clone size: many; CDR3 DNA: TGCAGTGCTAGAGTGCCGTACGCCGGGGAGCTGTTTTTT; CDR3 protein: CSARVPYAGELFF
J gene: TRBJ2-3; V gene: TRBV20-1; D gene: TRBD2; clone size: few; CDR3 DNA: TGCAGTGCTAGTTCGATAGCGGGGGGCACAGATACGCAGTATTTT; CDR3 protein: CSASSIAGGTDTQYF
J gene: TRBJ1-5; V gene: TRBV7-9; D gene: -; clone size: -; CDR3 DNA: TGTGCCAGCAGGCTAGAAGGAGGCAATCAGCCCCAGCATTTT; CDR3 protein: CASRLEGGNQPQHF
J gene: TRBJ2-2; V gene: TRBV7-9; D gene: TRBD2; clone size: -; CDR3 DNA: TGTGCCAGCAGCCGGGCCGGGACTAGCAACCCCGGGGAGCTGTTTTTT; CDR3 protein: CASSRAGTSNPGELFF
J gene: TRBJ1-4; V gene: TRBV7-8; D gene: -; clone size: many; CDR3 DNA: TGTGCCAGCAGCTTATCAGGACCCCACGGTACAACTAATGAAAAACTGTTTTTT; CDR3 protein: CASSLSGPHGTTNEKLFF
J gene: TRBJ1-5; V gene: TRBV6-5; D gene: TRBD1; clone size: many; CDR3 DNA: TGTGCCAGCAGTGCACAGGGGAGAGAGCCCCAGCATTTT; CDR3 protein: CASSAQGREPQHF
J gene: TRBJ2-5; V gene: TRBV27; D gene: -; clone size: few; CDR3 DNA: TGTGCCAGCAGTCTACTTTCTGCGGAGACCCAGTACTTC; CDR3 protein: CASSLLSAETQYF
J gene: TRBJ2-7; V gene: TRBV4-1; D gene: -; clone size: -; CDR3 DNA: TGCGCCAGCAGCCAAGATACTGGTCGATTTAGGGAGCAGTACTTC; CDR3 protein: CASSQDTGRFREQYF
J gene: TRBJ1-5; V gene: TRBV12-3/TRBV12-4; D gene: -; clone size: few; CDR3 DNA: TGTGCCAGCAGGAGGACAGAGGGTCAGCCCCAGCATTTT; CDR3 protein: CASRRTEGQPQHF
J gene: TRBJ2-5; V gene: TRBV28; D gene: TRBD1; clone size: few; CDR3 DNA: TGTGCCAGCAGTTTCTCAGGACAGGGCATGGAGACCCAGTACTTC; CDR3 protein: CASSFSGQGMETQYF
J gene: TRBJ1-1; V gene: TRBV18; D gene: TRBD1; clone size: -; CDR3 DNA: TGTGCCAGCTCACCAGTTACAGGGGCCGGATATGAAGCTTTCTTT; CDR3 protein: CASSPVTGAGYEAFF
J gene: TRBJ1-5; V gene: TRBV5-1; D gene: -; clone size: -; CDR3 DNA: TGCGCCAGCAGCTTGGGGGAAGTGAGCAATCAGCCCCAGCATTTT; CDR3 protein: CASSLGEVSNQPQHF
J gene: TRBJ2-3; V gene: TRBV7-2; D gene: TRBD2; clone size: -; CDR3 DNA: TGTGCCAGCACCTTTAGGGAGGGCCCCACAGATACGCAGTATTTT; CDR3 protein: CASTFREGPTDTQYF
J gene: TRBJ1-4; V gene: TRBV7-9; D gene: -; clone size: few; CDR3 DNA: TGTGCCAGCAGCTTAGCGGCGTCAGGGAATGAAAAACTGTTTTTT; CDR3 protein: CASSLAASGNEKLFF
J gene: TRBJ2-7; V gene: TRBV6-2/TRBV6-3; D gene: TRBD2; clone size: many; CDR3 DNA: TGTGCCAGCAGCCTACAACGACTAGCGGGGAACTACGAGCAGTACTTC; CDR3 protein: CASSLQRLAGNYEQYF
J gene: TRBJ1-1; V gene: TRBV5-1; D gene: -; clone size: many; CDR3 DNA: TGCGCCAGCAGCTTGGCGGCAGCCATGAACACTGAAGCTTTCTTT; CDR3 protein: CASSLAAAMNTEAFF
J gene: TRBJ1-5; V gene: TRBV15; D gene: TRBD1; clone size: few; CDR3 DNA: TGTGCCACCAGCGAGGGACAGGGGAATCAGCCCCAGCATTTT; CDR3 protein: CATSEGQGNQPQHF
J gene: TRBJ1-1; V gene: TRBV6-1; D gene: -; clone size: -; CDR3 DNA: TGTGCCAGCAGCACGAGGGGGGTCGCAGACACTGAAGCTTTCTTT; CDR3 protein: CASSTRGVADTEAFF
J gene: TRBJ2-3; V gene: TRBV12-3/TRBV12-4; D gene: TRBD2; clone size: -; CDR3 DNA: TGTGCCAGCAGTTTACTAGCGGGGATCACAGATACGCAGTATTTT; CDR3 protein: CASSLLAGITDTQYF
J gene: TRBJ1-1; V gene: TRBV12-3/TRBV12-4; D gene: TRBD1; clone size: many; CDR3 DNA: TGTGCCAGCAGTTTCCGAGGGGGCGCTGGGGGCACTGAAGCTTTCTTT; CDR3 protein: CASSFRGGAGGTEAFF
J gene: TRBJ2-1; V gene: TRBV3-1; D gene: -; clone size: few; CDR3 DNA: TGTGCCAGTGGACGGTACAATGAGCAGTTCTTC; CDR3 protein: CASGRYNEQFF
J gene: TRBJ2-3; V gene: TRBV27; D gene: TRBD2; clone size: -; CDR3 DNA: TGTGCCAGCACTGATTATAGCGGGAGCACAGATACGCAGTATTTT; CDR3 protein: CASTDYSGSTDTQYF
J gene: TRBJ1-1; V gene: TRBV20-1; D gene: -; clone size: few; CDR3 DNA: TGCAGTGCCATGGGGGACGACCGCACTGAAGCTTTCTTT; CDR3 protein: CSAMGDDRTEAFF
J gene: TRBJ1-2; V gene: TRBV5-1; D gene: TRBD1; clone size: -; CDR3 DNA: TGCGCCAGCAGCAACGGACAGGGCGACTATGGCTACACCTTC; CDR3 protein: CASSNGQGDYGYTF